The 24 T cell receptor beta chains given below trace back to one sample, sequenced in a study of graft-versus-host responses after intestinal transplantation. For these TCRs, the target antigens are not known. Assay: immunoSEQ multiplex PCR; the TCRdb copy retains only in-frame clones and omits some. The sample includes under 90,000 clones, 85% to 95% of them seen just once. The specimen was unstimulated CD4+ T cells sorted from spleen or lymph node cells, collected before transplant. The receptors derive from a human donor who was the organ donor for an intestinal transplant.

This clone was recorded once. This sequence joins TRBV30 and TRBJ2-7, with a weak D call TRBD1 (6 bases). Germline V gene sequence: CDR1 GTSNPN, CDR2 SVGIG (reference sequence). The CDR3 has 16 amino acids. Trimming pared 1 base from V and 0 bases from J, leaving 16 bases between. As DNA, the CDR3 is TGTGCCTGGAGTGATTGGGACATCAAGAGCTCCTACGAGCAGTACTTC. This sequence encodes CAWSDWDIKSSYEQYF. The variable domain in full, completed from reference TRBV30 and TRBJ2-7, reads SQTIHQWPATLVQPVGSPLSLECTVEGTSNPNLYWYRQAAGRGLQLLFYSVGIGQISSEVPQNLSASRPQDRQFILSSKKLLLSDSGFYLCAWSDWDIKSSYEQYFGPGTRLTVT.

The J gene is TRBJ2-7, the V gene TRBV6-5; TRBD2 matches 7 bases. The germline V gene has CDR1 MNHEY and CDR2 SVGAGI. V lost 10 bases to trimming and J lost 0 bases; unmatched junction nucleotides: 12. This CDR3 comprises 15 residues. Written as DNA, the CDR3 is TGTGCCACCACGGGGGGAGCCCCATTCTCCTACGAGCAGTACTTC. Translating it yields CATTGGAPFSYEQYF.

The V gene is TRBV6-1, the J gene TRBJ2-5, with D tentatively TRBD2 (7 bases). This CDR3 spans 15 amino acids. Deletions cut 7 bases from V and 5 bases from J, with 20 bases between. Germline V gene data show CDR1 as MNHNS and CDR2 as SASEGT. CDR3 DNA: TGTGCCAGCAATCTACAGGGAGGGGGTAGGGAGACCCAGTACTTC. Translated, it gives CASNLQGGGRETQYF.

V gene TRBV5-5 combines with J gene TRBJ2-7, with D possibly being TRBD2 (5 bases). The CDR3 is 14 amino acids. Germline V gene lookup returns CDR1 SGHKS and CDR2 YYEKEE (reference sequence). Trimming stripped 0 bases from V and 4 bases from J, with 11 bases between. The DNA for the CDR3 is TGTGCCAGCAGCTTGGTTCCGGGAAGGTACGAGCAGTACTTC. Translation gives CASSLVPGRYEQYF.

This clone was seen just once. The J gene is TRBJ2-4, the V gene TRBV7-9; possible D gene TRBD1, 5 bases. Germline assignment: CDR1 SEHNR and CDR2 FQNEAQ (reference sequence). V gave up 3 bases and J gave up 8 bases, with 14 bases separating them. The CDR3 contains 14 residues. CDR3 protein: CASSFGAGLDIQYF. CDR3 DNA sequence: TGTGCCAGCAGCTTCGGTGCAGGGCTGGACATTCAGTACTTC.

The rearrangement joins TRBV6-6 to TRBJ2-5; TRBD2 matches at 7 bases. Germline values: CDR1 MNHNY, CDR2 SVGAGI (reference sequence). CDR3 size: 14 residues. The junction had 5 bases not matched to a gene; V was cut back by 6 bases and J by 1 base. The CDR3 DNA sequence: TGTGCCAGCAGCCTAAGGACTAGCCAAGAGACCCAGTACTTC. This gives the protein CASSLRTSQETQYF.

The chain uses TRBV7-2 and TRBJ2-5; 16 bases align to TRBD2. Losses at the gene ends were 0 bases for V and 5 bases for J; bases not matched to a gene: 3. The CDR3 loop spans 17 amino acids. Germline CDR1 is SGHTA and CDR2 is FQGNSA. CDR3 nucleotides: TGTGCCAGCAGCTTAGCGGGACTAGCGGGGGGGCCGGAGACCCAGTACTTC. This translates into CASSLAGLAGGPETQYF.

This chain connects TRBV11-3 to TRBJ2-7; D gene unclear. CDR1 and CDR2 from the germline V gene are SGHNT and YENEEA. CDR3 length: 13 residues. V was pared by 3 bases and J by 0 bases, with 6 bases between. For the CDR3, the DNA is TGTGCCAGCAGCTTTGCAGGCTCCTACGAGCAGTACTTC. It translates to CASSFAGSYEQYF. The whole variable domain, filled in from reference TRBV11-3 and TRBJ2-7, reads EAGVVQSPRYKIIEKKQPVAFWCNPISGHNTLYWYLQNLGQGPELLIRYENEEAVDDSQLPKDRFSAERLKGVDSTLKIQPAELGDSAVYLCASSFAGSYEQYFGPGTRLTVT.

This chain connects TRBV7-2 to TRBJ1-4; no clear D. Trimming took 5 bases from V and 8 from J, leaving 12 bases between them. The CDR3 covers 13 residues. Per germline, CDR1 SGHTA and CDR2 FQGNSA. The CDR3 bases are TGTGCCAGCAGCCTGGAGGTTGGGGAAAAACTGTTTTTT. Translating gives CASSLEVGEKLFF.

The V gene is TRBV29-1, the J gene TRBJ1-1; D gene uncertain. Germline CDR1 SQVTM, CDR2 ANQGSEA. With 4 bases removed from V and 3 bases from J, the gap between germline ends came to 6 bases. The CDR3 totals 11 residues. CDR3: CSVVVDTEAFF. CDR3 DNA: TGCAGCGTTGTAGTGGACACTGAAGCTTTCTTT.

The chain links TRBV25-1 to TRBJ2-7; possible D gene TRBD1, 6 bases. The V and J ends lost 3 bases and 3 bases respectively, with 15 bases between them. This CDR3 is 15 amino acids long. CDR1 is MGHDK, CDR2 SYGVNS, per germline. This chain's CDR3 is CASSDIRGNIYEQYF. Written as DNA, the CDR3 is TGTGCCAGCAGTGATATCAGGGGTAACATCTACGAGCAGTACTTC.

The chain combines TRBV20-1 with TRBJ1-1; D is ambiguous. Germline assignment: CDR1 DFQATT and CDR2 SNEGSKA (reference sequence). Between the trimmed V and J ends, which lost 5 bases and 3 bases, there was a span of 7 bases. The CDR3 length is 11 residues. The CDR3 DNA reads as TGCAGTGCTCCTCGGGACACTGAAGCTTTCTTT. Its protein product is CSAPRDTEAFF.

The genes are TRBV6-7 and TRBJ2-2; D call uncertain. TRBV6-7 is an ORF; its function is uncertain. V was cut by 5 bases and J by 5 bases, with 15 bases left in between. The CDR3 totals 15 residues. This CDR3 is CASSLLNSRTGELFF. As DNA, the CDR3 is TGTGCCAGCAGTCTACTTAATAGCCGTACCGGGGAGCTGTTTTTT.

The chain is built from TRBV11-3 and TRBJ1-2; perhaps TRBD1 as D (6 bases). The length of the CDR3 is 17 residues. The V end was cut by 3 bases, the J end by 3 bases, with 20 bases between. Germline values: CDR1 SGHNT, CDR2 YENEEA. CDR3 loop: CASSFQGTISGHYGYTF. The CDR3 nucleotides read TGTGCCAGCAGCTTTCAGGGGACGATTAGTGGACACTATGGCTACACCTTC.

This chain joins TRBV5-6 and TRBJ1-5; D gene uncertain. Germline values: CDR1 SGHDT, CDR2 YYEEEE. Trimming left V 2 bases short and J 3 bases short, with 6 bases between. This CDR3 comprises 13 residues. Written as DNA, the CDR3 is TGTGCCAGCAGCTTTGGGCCCAATCAGCCCCAGCATTTT. Amino acid sequence: CASSFGPNQPQHF.

V and J are TRBV7-9 and TRBJ1-2; no definite D call. The CDR3 has 13 amino acids. Trimming removed 3 bases from V and 2 bases from J, with 7 bases in between. In germline, CDR1 is SEHNR, CDR2 FQNEAQ (reference sequence). Here the CDR3 reads CASSFGFNYGYTF. CDR3 sequence (DNA): TGTGCCAGCAGCTTCGGGTTCAACTATGGCTACACCTTC.

The CDR3 region has the DNA TGTGCCAGCAGCTTAGGTGGAGACTATGGCTACACCTTC. It is translated as CASSLGGDYGYTF. The chain couples TRBV7-9 to TRBJ1-2; D call uncertain. The CDR3 is 13 residues long. V was shortened by 1 base and J by 3 bases, with 6 bases between the two germline ends. Germline CDR1 and CDR2: SEHNR and FQNEAQ (reference sequence).

The chain links TRBV11-2 to TRBJ2-1; tentatively, D is TRBD2 (6 bases). Trimming cost V 5 bases and J 11 bases, with 13 bases left between them. Germline V gene sequence: CDR1 SGHAT, CDR2 FQNNGV. This CDR3 spans 12 amino acids. The CDR3 region is CASSLLGGQQFF. CDR3 nucleotide sequence: TGTGCCAGCAGCCTCCTCGGGGGACAGCAGTTCTTC. The full variable domain, rest sourced from reference TRBV11-2 and TRBJ2-1, is EAGVAQSPRYKIIEKRQSVAFWCNPISGHATLYWYQQILGQGPKLLIQFQNNGVVDDSQLPKDRFSAERLKGVDSTLKIQPAKLEDSAVYLCASSLLGGQQFFGPGTRLTVL.

This chain uses TRBV6-1 with TRBJ2-5; perhaps TRBD2 as D (5 bases). The CDR3 contains 13 residues. V lost 5 bases, J lost 5 bases, and 12 bases lay in between. The germline V gene has CDR1 MNHNS and CDR2 SASEGT. The CDR3 region has the DNA TGTGCCAGCAGTCCCTTTCGGGGTGAGACCCAGTACTTC. It yields the protein CASSPFRGETQYF.

The chain couples TRBV2 to TRBJ2-7; TRBD1 is a possible D gene (6 bases). The CDR3 length is 12 residues. V was cut by 4 bases and J by 10 bases, with 14 bases left in between. The germline V gene has CDR1 SNHLY and CDR2 FYNNEI. DNA of the CDR3: TGTGCCAGCAGTGTTCCCCCGGGACAACAGTACTTC. It translates to CASSVPPGQQYF. Drawing the rest from reference TRBV2 and TRBJ2-7, the complete variable domain is EPEVTQTPSHQVTQMGQEVILRCVPISNHLYFYWYRQILGQKVEFLVSFYNNEISEKSEIFDDQFSVERPDGSNFTLKIRSTKLEDSAMYFCASSVPPGQQYFGPGTRLTVT.

This clone was counted a few times. V usage is TRBV5-1 and J usage is TRBJ1-1; D call uncertain. CDR3 size: 14 residues. V was pared by 2 bases and J by 1 base, with 9 bases between. CDR1 and CDR2 (germline): SGHRS, YFSETQ. The CDR3 region has the DNA TGCGCCAGCAGCTTTGCAGGCCGGAACACTGAAGCTTTCTTT. Its translation: CASSFAGRNTEAFF.

The chain uses TRBV6-5 and TRBJ1-4; 7 nucleotides agree with TRBD1. The CDR3 runs to 15 residues. V was pared by 5 bases and J by 0 bases, with 3 bases of the junction left unmatched. Germline CDR1 MNHEY, CDR2 SVGAGI. CDR3 coding DNA: TGTGCCAGCAGTCCAACAGGGGCAACTAATGAAAAACTGTTTTTT. Amino acids: CASSPTGATNEKLFF.

This chain connects TRBV4-2 to TRBJ2-7; D might be TRBD2 (5 bases). This CDR3 spans 14 amino acids. Germline-derived CDR1 and CDR2 are LGHNA and YNFKEQ. V was clipped by 3 bases and J by 7 bases, with 16 bases between them. CDR3 region: CASSHGTRAGEQYF. The CDR3, as DNA: TGTGCCAGCAGCCATGGAACTAGGGCCGGTGAGCAGTACTTC.

The chain couples TRBV2 to TRBJ2-1, with TRBD1 as a possible D gene (7 bases). This CDR3 has 19 amino acids. Per the germline V gene, CDR1 is SNHLY and CDR2 is FYNNEI. V was cut by 6 bases and J by 5 bases, with 29 bases left in between. The CDR3: CASRVDRDSRRAGNNEQFF. The CDR3 DNA reads TGTGCCAGCAGAGTGGACCGGGACAGTCGTAGAGCGGGTAACAATGAGCAGTTCTTC.